The T cell receptor beta chain described here comes from a study of patients and donors after allogeneic stem cell transplantation. The V gene lost 0 bases and the J gene lost 3 bases, with 9 bases spanning the gap. Per the germline V gene, CDR1 is LGHDT and CDR2 is YNNKEL (reference sequence). This CDR3 contains 14 residues. TCRdb re-derived calls from the RT-PCR reads in MiXCR, one entry per CDR3 protein. This sample has a few hundred thousand distinct CDR3 sequences, with 13% to 15% found just once. The clonotype was recovered from a human donor who was either an allogeneic HSCT recipient or a stem cell or donor lymphocyte infusion donor (not recorded which). It is not recorded whose cells these are; they may come from a transplant donor. This chain uses TRBV3-1 with TRBJ2-7, with D perhaps assigned TRBD1 or TRBD2 (5 bases each). The material sequenced was blood, either unsorted or a sorted T cell fraction (not recorded which). The CDR3 DNA sequence: TGTGCCAGCAGCCAAGACTGGGGGAGCTACGAGCAGTACTTC. This sequence encodes CASSQDWGSYEQYF.